This is a list of T cell receptor beta chains from one sample in a study of T cell responses to AZD1222 COVID-19 vaccine. Profiling relied on immunoSEQ multiplex PCR, and the TCRdb table lists in-frame clones only, not all of them. The sample yields more than 150,000 clones, 85% to 90% seen once. Specimen: peripheral blood, collected on day 0 of AZD1222 vaccination. The receptors shown here come from an adult in good health. Both conserved end residues are part of each CDR3. D genes are given only for firm matches. Clone size, where shown, is once, few, many, or a class for clones that have expanded.

TRBV6-5,TRBJ2-7,NA,TRBD1,TGTGCCAGCAGTTACCGACAGGGGATTACCTACGAGCAGTACTTC,CASSYRQGITYEQYF
TRBV3-1/TRBV3-2,TRBJ2-2,NA,NA,TGTGCCAGCAGCCAAGGGAGAAGGGGCCCCGGGGAGCTGTTTTTT,CASSQGRRGPGELFF
TRBV20-1,TRBJ2-7,NA,NA,TGCAGTGCTAGTGAGCTGGGGTCGACATCTACAGAGCAGTACTTC,CSASELGSTSTEQYF
TRBV28,TRBJ1-4,NA,NA,TGTGCCAGCAGTCAACCCACCCCGGGGGCTAATGAAAAACTGTTTTTT,CASSQPTPGANEKLFF
TRBV4-2,TRBJ1-6,NA,NA,TGTGCCAGCAGCCAAGTCGGGGCAGGGAGCAATAATTCACCCCTCCACTTT,CASSQVGAGSNNSPLHF
TRBV29-1,TRBJ1-2,few,NA,TGCAGCGACTTAGGGGGGGCTTGGGGCTACACCTTC,CSDLGGAWGYTF
TRBV21-1,TRBJ1-2,NA,NA,TGTGCCAGCAGCGTTCCACAGGGAAAGGCTCGTCGAGGGAGGTATAACTATGGCTACACCTTC,CASSVPQGKARRGRYNYGYTF
TRBV19,TRBJ1-5,NA,NA,TGTGCCAGTACCTCCTTCCAGGGGACCCAAAATCAGCCCCAGCATTTT,CASTSFQGTQNQPQHF
TRBV7-9,TRBJ1-2,NA,NA,TGTGCCAGCAGCTTAGCGGAGTACTATGGCTACACCTTC,CASSLAEYYGYTF
TRBV11-2,TRBJ2-1,NA,TRBD2,TGTGCCAGCAGCCCCCAGGGACTAGCGGGCGCCTCCTACAATGAGCAGTTCTTC,CASSPQGLAGASYNEQFF
TRBV2,TRBJ2-7,NA,NA,TGTGCCAGCAGTGAGCCCCGGGTCAGGGACGAGCAGTACTTC,CASSEPRVRDEQYF
TRBV10-3,TRBJ2-3,NA,NA,TGTGCCATCAGTGGCAGGACCCTTAGCACAGATACGCAGTATTTT,CAISGRTLSTDTQYF
TRBV7-9,TRBJ2-1,once,TRBD1,TGTGCCAGCAGCTTAGATCATTATGGGACAGTAAGGTTCTTC,CASSLDHYGTVRFF
TRBV19,TRBJ2-7,few,NA,TGTGCCAGTAGTTCGGCGACGGGCACCTACGAGCAGTACTTC,CASSSATGTYEQYF
TRBV6-5,TRBJ1-6,NA,NA,TGTGCCAGCAGTTACGACCGGGGGAATTCACCCCTCCACTTT,CASSYDRGNSPLHF
TRBV11-2,TRBJ1-5,NA,NA,TGTGCCAGCAGCTTAGATAGCAATCAGCCCCAGCATTTT,CASSLDSNQPQHF
TRBV20-1,TRBJ1-5,NA,NA,TGCAGTGCTAGTCCCCTGGGGGAGATTTGGGGCAATCAGCCCCAGCATTTT,CSASPLGEIWGNQPQHF
TRBV2,TRBJ2-2,NA,NA,TGTGCCAGCAGAGCAGACACCGGGGAGCTGTTTTTT,CASRADTGELFF
TRBV6-4,TRBJ1-4,NA,NA,TGTGCCAGCGGCCTCAGGATTAGTACGGCAACTAATGAAAAACTGTTTTTT,CASGLRISTATNEKLFF
TRBV4-1,TRBJ1-2,NA,TRBD1,TGCGCCAGCAACCCGGGACAGGGAAGTCTTTTCTATGGCTACACCTTC,CASNPGQGSLFYGYTF
TRBV14,TRBJ2-1,NA,TRBD2,TGTGCCAGCAGCCAAGGGTTCGGCGGGAGGGCCTGGAATGAGCAGTTCTTC,CASSQGFGGRAWNEQFF
TRBV5-1,TRBJ1-1,NA,TRBD1,TGCGCCAGCAGCACGCACACCAGACAGGGGGGATCAATTGAAGCTTTCTTT,CASSTHTRQGGSIEAFF
TRBV4-2,TRBJ2-1,few,NA,TGTGCCAGCAGCCAAGATTGGAGGGGGCCCAATGAGCAGTTCTTC,CASSQDWRGPNEQFF
TRBV5-3,TRBJ2-7,NA,TRBD2,TGTGCCAGAAGCGGGGCCGGGACTAGCGGGGATCAGTCCTCCTACGAGCAGTACTTC,CARSGAGTSGDQSSYEQYF
TRBV20-1,TRBJ1-5,once,NA,TGCAGTGCTAGTCCCCAGAATCAGCCCCAGCATTTT,CSASPQNQPQHF
TRBV19,TRBJ1-2,NA,NA,TGTGCCAGTAGTATAAAGGCCGAATATGGCTACACCTTC,CASSIKAEYGYTF
TRBV19,TRBJ1-1,NA,TRBD1,TGTGCCAGTAGCCCGGGACAGGGGGCGACTGAAGCTTTCTTT,CASSPGQGATEAFF
TRBV11-3,TRBJ2-7,NA,NA,TGTGCCAGCAGCCGACGTGAGGCGGGGCACTACGAGCAGTACTTC,CASSRREAGHYEQYF
TRBV3-1/TRBV3-2,TRBJ2-1,few,NA,TGTGCCAGCAGCCTGTTTGCGGGGTTCCTTGGTGAGCAGTTCTTC,CASSLFAGFLGEQFF
TRBV18,TRBJ1-5,NA,TRBD1,TGTGCCAGCTCACTCCAAGGGACAGGGAGCAATCAGCCCCAGCATTTT,CASSLQGTGSNQPQHF
TRBV18,TRBJ2-2,once,NA,TGTGCCAGCTCACCTGGGGCAGGGATGAACACCGGGGAGCTGTTTTTT,CASSPGAGMNTGELFF
TRBV6-1,TRBJ2-2,NA,TRBD2,TGTGCCAGCAGTGAACTCAGCGGGAGGGCCGCCGGGGAGCTGTTTTTT,CASSELSGRAAGELFF
TRBV27,TRBJ2-7,NA,NA,TGTGCCAGCAGTACCTCCGCCTACGAGCAGTACTTC,CASSTSAYEQYF
TRBV6-5,TRBJ2-5,NA,TRBD1,TGTGCCAGCAGTTACGCCAACAGGGGGTCTGGTGAGACCCAGTACTTC,CASSYANRGSGETQYF
TRBV9,TRBJ1-5,NA,TRBD1,TGTGCCAGCAGCCGGACAGGGGTCGATCAGCCCCAGCATTTT,CASSRTGVDQPQHF
TRBV7-9,TRBJ2-1,NA,NA,TGTGCCAGCAGCCCTCGGGACCCCTACAATGAGCAGTTCTTC,CASSPRDPYNEQFF
TRBV18,TRBJ1-4,NA,NA,TGTGCCAGCTCTCTCTACAGGACGGATGAAAAACTGTTTTTT,CASSLYRTDEKLFF
TRBV5-4,TRBJ1-6,NA,NA,TGTGCCAGCAGCTTGGACAGATATAATTCACCCCTCCACTTT,CASSLDRYNSPLHF
TRBV30,TRBJ1-2,NA,TRBD1,TGTGCCCTCGGGACAGGGTACTATGGCTACACCTTC,CALGTGYYGYTF
TRBV29-1,TRBJ1-2,NA,NA,TGCAGCGCCGGGGTCCCTTTGAGCTATGGCTACACCTTC,CSAGVPLSYGYTF
TRBV7-2,TRBJ2-1,few,TRBD2,TGTGCCAGCAGCAAGACTAGCGGGGGGCGGGGCTCCTACAATGAGCAGTTCTTC,CASSKTSGGRGSYNEQFF
TRBV7-2,TRBJ2-4,NA,TRBD2,TGTGCCAGCAGCCCTAGCGGGAGGGCGGACATTCAGTACTTC,CASSPSGRADIQYF
TRBV18,TRBJ2-5,NA,NA,TGTGCCAGCTCACCCTCTACCCAAGAGACCCAGTACTTC,CASSPSTQETQYF
TRBV5-5,TRBJ1-2,NA,NA,TGTGCCAGCAGCCCCCTCCGGACAACAACTTATGGCTACACCTTC,CASSPLRTTTYGYTF
TRBV5-1,TRBJ2-7,NA,TRBD1,TGCGCCAGCAGCCCGGGACAGGCTTTCTCCTACGAGCAGTACTTC,CASSPGQAFSYEQYF
TRBV10-3,TRBJ2-2,NA,NA,TGTGCCATCAGTGGCGGGACTCACTACACCGGGGAGCTGTTTTTT,CAISGGTHYTGELFF
TRBV18,TRBJ2-7,NA,NA,TGTGCCAGCTCACCGGATGTTAGTTCCCACGAGCAGTACTTC,CASSPDVSSHEQYF